These 22 T cell receptor beta chains were all obtained from the same sample, sequenced in a study of control samples from healthy donors and cancer patients (dated by TCRdb to 2020 to 2022). The library was built by means of the immunoSEQ multiplex PCR assay. TCRdb obtained this table from immuneACCESS and retained in-frame rearrangements with V and J assigned. These tables miss some clones; where compared with another copy, unresolved V genes account for less than half of the shortfall, and the remainder is unexplained. The sample profile shows over 150,000 clones; 94% of them were found once. The biggest ten clones account for 1.3% to 1.5% of the sample. The sample was blood. The receptor source for this set is a woman aged 18-29 years in good health.

The chain combines TRBV19 with TRBJ1-2; the match to TRBD1 covers 9 bases. Germline V gene lookup returns CDR1 LNHDA and CDR2 SQIVND (reference sequence). The trim removed 5 bases at V and 5 bases at J, leaving 6 bases unmatched. This CDR3 is 14 amino acids long. The CDR3 spells CASSPDRGVYGYTF. DNA for the CDR3: TGTGCCAGTAGTCCGGACAGGGGAGTATATGGCTACACCTTC. The whole variable domain, remainder taken from reference TRBV19 and TRBJ1-2, is DGGITQSPKYLFRKEGQNVTLSCEQNLNHDAMYWYRQDPGQGLRLIYYSQIVNDFQKGDIAEGYSVSREKKESFPLTVTSAQKNPTAFYLCASSPDRGVYGYTFGSGTRLTVV.

By sample fraction, this clone is medium-sized (0.01 to 0.1%). This chain connects TRBV21-1 to TRBJ1-1; TRBD1 is taken as the D call from the table, unchecked against the DNA. TRBV21-1 is a known pseudogene. This CDR3 region has 19 residues. The CDR3 DNA reads TGTGCCAGCAGCGAAAAGCTTAAACCGGGACACCGAAGGAACACTGAAGCTTTCTTT. It encodes CASSEKLKPGHRRNTEAFF.

The gene calls are TRBV7-2 and TRBJ2-5, with 8 bases fitting TRBD2. The CDR3 length is 15 residues. The V gene's germline CDR1 is SGHTA and CDR2 FQGNSA. J lost 6 bases, V lost 6 bases, and 12 bases had no gene match. The CDR3 region is CASRGNLAGLKTQYF. The CDR3 DNA sequence: TGTGCCAGCAGAGGGAATCTAGCGGGTTTGAAGACCCAGTACTTC. Drawing the rest from reference TRBV7-2 and TRBJ2-5, the complete variable domain is GAGVSQSPSNKVTEKGKDVELRCDPISGHTALYWYRQSLGQGLEFLIYFQGNSAPDKSGLPSDRFSAERTGGSVSTLTIQRTQQEDSAVYLCASRGNLAGLKTQYFGPGTRLLVL.

This sequence joins TRBV11-2 and TRBJ1-1, with a possible D match to TRBD1 (6 bases). The V end was cut by 5 bases, the J end by 10 bases, with 20 bases between. In germline, CDR1 is SGHAT, CDR2 FQNNGV. There are 14 residues in the CDR3. CDR3 residues: CASSHLRGRTGAFF. As DNA, the CDR3 is TGTGCCAGCAGCCACCTCAGGGGACGGACGGGAGCTTTCTTT.

The rearrangement links TRBV15 to TRBJ2-3, with D perhaps being TRBD1 or TRBD2 (5 bases each). The germline V gene has CDR1 LNHNV and CDR2 YYDKDF (reference sequence). Trimming removed 4 bases at V and 13 bases at J, with 15 bases between. CDR3 length: 12 residues. The CDR3 bases are TGTGCCACCAGCACGACCAGCGGACATGAGTATTTT. Its translation: CATSTTSGHEYF.

This chain connects TRBV25-1 to TRBJ2-7; 12 nucleotides agree with TRBD1. CDR3 length equals 16 residues. Germline V gives CDR1 MGHDK, CDR2 SYGVNS. V lost 2 bases to trimming and J lost 4 bases; unmatched junction nucleotides: 6. CDR3 region: CASSELGTGGTYEQYF. CDR3 DNA sequence: TGTGCCAGCAGTGAACTCGGGACAGGGGGCACTTACGAGCAGTACTTC.

CDR3: CASSLASTDTEAFF. The CDR3 bases are TGTGCCAGCAGCTTAGCTAGTACAGACACTGAAGCTTTCTTT. The chain joins TRBV7-3 to TRBJ1-1; D is undetermined. Between the trimmed V and J ends, which lost 2 bases and 3 bases, there was a span of 10 bases. The CDR3 contains 14 residues. The germline V gene has CDR1 SGHTA and CDR2 FQGTGA. The full variable domain, completed using reference TRBV7-3 and TRBJ1-1, is GAGVSQTPSNKVTEKGKYVELRCDPISGHTALYWYRQSLGQGPEFLIYFQGTGAADDSGLPNDRFFAVRPEGSVSTLKIQRTERGDSAVYLCASSLASTDTEAFFGQGTRLTVV.

DNA of the CDR3: TGTGCCAGCAGTTTTTCAACTAGCGACTCCAATGAGCAGTTCTTC. This gives the protein CASSFSTSDSNEQFF. The rearrangement joins TRBV27 to TRBJ2-1; 7 bases agree with TRBD2. CDR1 is MNHEY and CDR2 is SMNVEV in the germline V gene (reference sequence). V lost 3 bases, J lost 6 bases, and 8 bases stayed unmatched. This CDR3 is 15 amino acids long.

V usage is TRBV7-9 and J usage is TRBJ1-5; 10 nucleotides agree with TRBD1. CDR1 and CDR2 (germline): SEHNR, FQNEAQ (reference sequence). Trimming cost V 6 bases and J 8 bases; bases outside gene matches: 4. This CDR3 has 13 residues. The CDR3 loop reads CASSHGTGEPQHF. CDR3 bases: TGTGCCAGCAGTCACGGGACAGGGGAGCCCCAGCATTTT.

The chain joins TRBV3-1 (or the pseudogene TRBV3-2) to TRBJ2-2, with D perhaps matching TRBD2 (5 bases). From germline, CDR1 is LGHDT and CDR2 YNNKEL (reference sequence). The CDR3 is 14 amino acids. V lost 6 bases, J lost 0 bases, and 8 bases lay in between. CDR3 sequence reads: CASRGGSNTGELFF. The CDR3 region has the DNA TGTGCCAGCAGAGGCGGGTCGAACACCGGGGAGCTGTTTTTT.

V usage is TRBV18 and J usage is TRBJ1-1, with 8 nucleotides matching TRBD1. Germline trimming cut 2 bases from V and 0 bases from J; bases unmatched to any gene: 11. This CDR3 is built from 18 residues. CDR1 is KGHSH, CDR2 LQKENI, per germline. CDR3 sequence: CASSPNPGQVRMNTEAFF. CDR3 coding DNA: TGTGCCAGCTCACCAAACCCGGGACAGGTCCGAATGAACACTGAAGCTTTCTTT.

Points on this clone: Other DNA sequences in this sample translate to the same CDR3. V usage is TRBV18 and J usage is TRBJ2-2; weak D call: TRBD1 (6 bases). Germline V gene sequence: CDR1 KGHSH, CDR2 LQKENI. There are 14 residues in the CDR3. Trimming took 5 bases from V and 1 from J, leaving 8 bases between them. DNA of the CDR3: TGTGCCAGCTCATTGGACAGGAACACCGGGGAGCTGTTTTTT. Protein product: CASSLDRNTGELFF.

V usage is TRBV12-2 and J usage is TRBJ2-7; TRBD2, as called in the table, went unchecked against the DNA. TRBV12-2 is a listed pseudogene. This CDR3 region has 14 residues. CDR3 DNA: TGTGCAAGTCGCTTAGCGATGGAGGGGACCGAGCAGTACTTC. Amino acid sequence: CASRLAMEGTEQYF.

This chain uses TRBV7-9 with TRBJ1-2, with TRBD1 matching over 7 bases. V shed 5 bases, J shed 4 bases, and the junction held 4 bases outside the gene matches. Germline V gene sequence: CDR1 SEHNR, CDR2 FQNEAQ (reference sequence). This CDR3 has 13 amino acids. CDR3: CASSQDRIYGYTF. Here the CDR3 DNA reads TGTGCCAGCAGCCAGGACAGGATCTATGGCTACACCTTC.

The V and J genes are TRBV19 and TRBJ1-3; 8 nucleotides align to TRBD1. The CDR3 is made up of 18 amino acids. The J segment lost 0 bases and the V segment lost 5 bases, leaving 12 bases of the junction unmatched. Germline V gene sequence: CDR1 LNHDA, CDR2 SQIVND (reference sequence). In DNA, the CDR3 is TGTGCCAGTAGTTTGAGGGACAGGTCTTCTTCCTCTGGAAACACCATATATTTT. Its protein product is CASSLRDRSSSSGNTIYF.

The CDR3 DNA reads TGTGCCAGTAGTATAGTAGGGGGTTATTCACCCCTCCACTTT. Residues: CASSIVGGYSPLHF. This chain uses TRBV19 with TRBJ1-6, with D maybe TRBD1 (6 bases). The CDR3 runs to 14 residues. Germline CDR1 is LNHDA and CDR2 is SQIVND (reference sequence). The V gene lost 1 base and the J gene lost 8 bases, with 9 bases spanning the gap. Full variable domain (rest looked up from reference TRBV19 and TRBJ1-6): DGGITQSPKYLFRKEGQNVTLSCEQNLNHDAMYWYRQDPGQGLRLIYYSQIVNDFQKGDIAEGYSVSREKKESFPLTVTSAQKNPTAFYLCASSIVGGYSPLHFGNGTRLTVT.

This sequence joins TRBV18 and TRBJ2-2; D not certain. Trimming shortened V by 2 bases and J by 7 bases, and 14 bases separated the two germline ends. This CDR3 contains 15 residues. Germline V CDR1 and CDR2: KGHSH, LQKENI. CDR3 sequence (DNA): TGTGCCAGCTCACCATCGGGCCAGGCTGGCGGGGAGCTGTTTTTT. Translating gives CASSPSGQAGGELFF.

The chain links TRBV19 to TRBJ1-4, with D possibly matching TRBD1 (5 bases). The CDR3 sequence is 14 residues long. Germline-derived CDR1 and CDR2 are LNHDA and SQIVND (reference sequence). The germline V and J ends were trimmed by 4 bases and 8 bases, with 14 bases remaining between them. CDR3 bases: TGTGCCAGTAGTACAGGGACGAAGGGCGAAAAACTGTTTTTT. Translation gives CASSTGTKGEKLFF.

The rearrangement links TRBV7-8 to TRBJ2-1, with 10 bases that match TRBD2. Germline V gives CDR1 SGHVS, CDR2 FQNEAQ. V was clipped by 5 bases and J by 4 bases; unmatched bases: 11. This CDR3 comprises 17 residues. The CDR3 is CASSLTWTSGPYNEQFF. The CDR3 DNA reads as TGTGCCAGCAGCCTAACCTGGACTAGCGGACCTTACAATGAGCAGTTCTTC.

The rearrangement links TRBV5-3 to TRBJ1-5; no firm D call. TRBV5-3 is flagged as an ORF with uncertain function. The V and J ends lost 1 base and 5 bases respectively, with 7 bases between them. The CDR3 is made up of 13 amino acids. This CDR3 is CARSLSRYQPQHF. Written as DNA, the CDR3 is TGTGCCAGAAGCTTGAGTAGGTATCAGCCCCAGCATTTT.

The V call is TRBV27, the J call TRBJ1-1; 7 bases fit TRBD1. This CDR3 region has 14 residues. V was clipped by 3 bases and J by 4 bases; unmatched bases: 5. Germline V gene sequence: CDR1 MNHEY, CDR2 SMNVEV (reference sequence). CDR3 nucleotides: TGTGCCAGCAGTTTTTACAGGGGACGCACTGAAGCTTTCTTT. Protein product: CASSFYRGRTEAFF.

The rearrangement uses TRBV3-1 (or the pseudogene TRBV3-2) and TRBJ1-2, with 10 positions matching TRBD1. CDR1 is LGHDT, CDR2 YNNKEL, per germline (reference sequence). The CDR3 runs 15 residues. The junction had 8 bases not matched to a gene; V was cut back by 5 bases and J by 5 bases. CDR3 nucleotide sequence: TGTGCCAGCAGCAAGACAGGGGGCGCATCATATGGCTACACCTTC. Amino acid sequence: CASSKTGGASYGYTF.